This T cell receptor beta chain was sequenced during a study of blood T cell repertoires in COVID-19. Judged by abundance, this clone is medium-sized (0.01 to 0.1%). Clones were read by immunoSEQ multiplex PCR, and TCRdb kept only the in-frame ones, dropping some. This table has 130,000 to 150,000 clones, less than 90% appearing once. The source material was PBMCs or T cells enriched from blood (not recorded which). The sequence derives from a woman in her forties or fifties who had been exposed to COVID-19.

CDR3 loop: CASSLRGGNRDTQYF. The CDR3 DNA sequence: TGTGCCAGCAGCTTGCGCGGCGGGAATAGGGATACGCAGTATTTT. The V call is TRBV5-4, the J call TRBJ2-3; D may be TRBD2 (6 bases). Germline V lookup: CDR1 SGHNT, CDR2 YYREEE (reference sequence). The CDR3 extends over 15 amino acids. Trimming left V 1 base short and J 6 bases short, with 15 bases between. The variable domain in full, completed from reference TRBV5-4 and TRBJ2-3, reads ETGVTQSPTHLIKTRGQQVTLRCSSQSGHNTVSWYQQALGQGPQFIFQYYREEENGRGNFPPRFSGLQFPNYSSELNVNALELDDSALYLCASSLRGGNRDTQYFGPGTRLTVL.